This T cell receptor (beta chain) was profiled in a study of cytomegalovirus exposure and HLA in healthy donors. A remark on this clone: Its specificity is unknown.

Study observations and caveats: Analysis was carried out at a later point, and it linked a missense DCLRE1C variant to TCR beta V- and J-gene trimming.

The CDR3 loop spans 17 amino acids. J lost 9 bases, V lost 0 bases, and 8 bases had no gene match. Per the germline V gene, CDR1 is SGDLS and CDR2 is YYNGEE. The PCR ran on 60 Vbeta and 13 Jbeta primers. Sequenced by immunoSEQ multiplex PCR; TCRdb stores in-frame clones only, minus some. Of about 200,000 clones listed, approximately 79% are singletons. Sequencing was performed on PBMCs. The receptor was isolated from a man aged 50 to 59 in good health and CMV-seronegative. The rearrangement links TRBV9 to TRBJ2-1, with TRBD2 matching over 14 bases. The CDR3 protein is CASSVVGTSGSFGEQFF. DNA of the CDR3: TGTGCCAGCAGCGTAGTTGGGACTAGCGGGAGTTTTGGTGAGCAGTTCTTC.